This T cell receptor beta chain was found in a study of T cell changes during pregnancy in multiple sclerosis. This table comes from immunoSEQ multiplex PCR, and its TCRdb copy is limited to in-frame clones, with some not included. The table lists 60,000 to 65,000 clones, roughly 90% of them singletons, with about 2.5% in the top ten. The CDR3 sequence is 15 residues long. Germline V CDR1 and CDR2: MNHEY, SVGAGI. V was cut by 0 bases and J by 0 bases, with 8 bases left in between. The sample consisted of peripheral blood, taken in the first trimester of pregnancy. The rearrangement links TRBV6-5 to TRBJ1-1, with TRBD1 as a possible D gene (5 bases). The TCR comes from a female donor with multiple sclerosis, enrolled in a pregnancy study. The CDR3 here is CASSYSGGMNTEAFF. CDR3 nucleotide sequence: TGTGCCAGCAGTTACTCGGGGGGAATGAACACTGAAGCTTTCTTT.